This record covers a single T cell receptor (beta chain). The protocol was immunoSEQ multiplex PCR, while the TCRdb copy is restricted to in-frame clones and leaves out a portion. This table has some 97,000 clones, roughly 94% appearing once. CDR3 length: 15 amino acids. Germline loops: CDR1 MNHEY, CDR2 SMNVEV (reference sequence). Trimming shortened V by 6 bases and J by 4 bases, and 18 bases separated the two germline ends. This sample is drawn from a study of siplizumab effects on memory and regulatory T cells. The source is a human donor in good health. The V gene is TRBV27, the J gene TRBJ1-2; D perhaps matches TRBD1 (5 bases). Sequenced: Tregs sorted from blood. CDR3 in amino acids: CASSRGQGDFYGYTF. CDR3 bases: TGTGCCAGCAGCCGGGGCCAGGGAGACTTCTATGGCTACACCTTC.